The 22 T cell receptor beta chains below come from one sample, sequenced in a study of coeliac disease. The protocol was immunoSEQ multiplex PCR, while the TCRdb copy is restricted to in-frame clones and leaves out a portion. The sample contains over 950 clones, approximately 54% of which appear only once. The sequenced sample was intraepithelial lymphocytes from the gut. These receptors all stem from a woman aged 25 to 39 without celiac disease.

This rearrangement joins TRBV6-1 to TRBJ1-4, with 9 bases aligning to TRBD1. Germline V gene lookup returns CDR1 MNHNS and CDR2 SASEGT. The CDR3 is 14 amino acids. The ends lost 7 bases at V and 7 bases at J; junction bases unmatched: 7. The CDR3 DNA follows: TGTGCCAGCAAGACAGGGGGAGGGGGTGAAAAACTGTTTTTT. It specifies CASKTGGGGEKLFF.

The chain has TRBV19 and TRBJ2-2, with a tentative D call TRBD2 (5 bases). Germline V gene sequence: CDR1 LNHDA, CDR2 SQIVND (reference sequence). V was trimmed by 5 bases and J by 0 bases, leaving 10 bases between them. The CDR3 is 15 amino acids. This CDR3 reads CASSPGLTNTGELFF. The CDR3 DNA sequence: TGTGCCAGTAGTCCCGGACTGACGAACACCGGGGAGCTGTTTTTT.

V usage is TRBV5-8 and J usage is TRBJ1-2; D remains unclear. Germline V CDR1 and CDR2: SGHTS, YDEGEE. V was pared by 6 bases and J by 4 bases, with 22 bases between. The CDR3 is 16 amino acids. The DNA for the CDR3 is TGTGCCAGCACTAGGCATAATCCACGAAAGACCTATGGCTACACCTTC. Its translation: CASTRHNPRKTYGYTF. Variable domain in full (rest from reference TRBV5-8 and TRBJ1-2): EAGVTQSPTHLIKTRGQQATLRCSPISGHTSVYWYQQALGLGLQFLLWYDEGEERNRGNFPPRFSGRQFPNYSSELNVNALELEDSALYLCASTRHNPRKTYGYTFGSGTRLTVV.

The V and J genes are TRBV2 and TRBJ2-7; 8 nucleotides align to TRBD2. Per the germline V gene, CDR1 is SNHLY and CDR2 is FYNNEI. The V segment lost 2 bases and the J segment 2 bases; nucleotides outside the gene matches: 2. CDR3 length: 14 residues. CDR3 loop: CASSETGGPYEQYF. DNA for the CDR3: TGTGCCAGCAGTGAAACGGGGGGGCCCTACGAGCAGTACTTC.

This clone was found a few times. This chain joins TRBV6-5 and TRBJ2-7; D unresolved. The CDR3 consists of 14 residues. Germline lookup yields CDR1 MNHEY and CDR2 SVGAGI. V was cut by 0 bases and J by 4 bases, with 10 bases left in between. CDR3 bases: TGTGCCAGCAGTTACTCGAACACGCAGTACGAGCAGTACTTC. It specifies CASSYSNTQYEQYF.

Sample share makes this clone medium-sized. The rearrangement joins TRBV7-2 to TRBJ1-2, with 10 bases fitting TRBD1. The CDR3 extends over 18 amino acids. CDR1 and CDR2 (germline): SGHTA, FQGNSA. V lost 0 bases, J lost 2 bases, and 9 bases stayed unmatched. For the CDR3, the DNA is TGTGCCAGCAGCTTAGCGTTAACGGGGGACAGGGGAAACTATGGCTACACCTTC. Encoded protein: CASSLALTGDRGNYGYTF.

This chain connects TRBV27 to TRBJ2-7; 8 bases align to TRBD2. Unmatched junction bases numbered 2, after V lost 5 bases and J lost 5 bases. The V gene's germline CDR1 is MNHEY and CDR2 SMNVEV (reference sequence). The CDR3 consists of 12 residues. This chain's CDR3 is CASSRGGHEQYF. CDR3 coding DNA: TGTGCCAGCAGTCGGGGGGGGCACGAGCAGTACTTC.

J is TRBJ2-7 and V is TRBV28, with 7 nucleotides matching TRBD2. Germline V gene data show CDR1 as MDHEN and CDR2 as SYDVKM. Germline trimming cut 9 bases from V and 1 base from J; bases unmatched to any gene: 9. This CDR3 is 14 amino acids long. CDR3 sequence reads: CASLSGASSYEQYF. CDR3 DNA sequence: TGTGCCAGTCTCAGCGGGGCGTCGTCCTACGAGCAGTACTTC.

This clone is labeled as medium-sized. The rearrangement joins TRBV2 to TRBJ2-7, with 9 bases that match TRBD1. The germline V gene has CDR1 SNHLY and CDR2 FYNNEI. This CDR3 has 13 amino acids. V lost 4 bases to trimming and J lost 2 bases; unmatched junction nucleotides: 0. CDR3 nucleotides: TGTGCCAGCAGTGGGGACAGGGCCTACGAGCAGTACTTC. Its protein product is CASSGDRAYEQYF.

The chain has TRBV6-5 and TRBJ1-1, with TRBD1 matching 8 bases. This CDR3 has 14 residues. V lost 6 bases and J lost 1; bases outside the gene matches: 4. The V gene's germline CDR1 is MNHEY and CDR2 SVGAGI. CDR3 DNA sequence: TGTGCCAGCAGAAGGACAGGGAGGAACACTGAAGCTTTCTTT. Its protein product is CASRRTGRNTEAFF.

This clone appeared a few times. CDR3 DNA: TGTGCCAGCAGCAAAGTGGGAGGACAGGACTCCACCTCCTACGAGCAGTACTTC. Its protein product is CASSKVGGQDSTSYEQYF. V usage is TRBV9 and J usage is TRBJ2-7, with a weak D call TRBD1 (7 bases). The CDR3 covers 18 residues. Trimming removed 4 bases from V and 0 bases from J, with 23 bases in between. Germline loops: CDR1 SGDLS, CDR2 YYNGEE.

This sequence joins TRBV7-8 and TRBJ2-1; 7 bases agree with TRBD1. With V trimmed by 2 bases and J by 12 bases, 13 bases remained unmatched. The CDR3 covers 15 residues. The germline V gene has CDR1 SGHVS and CDR2 FQNEAQ. DNA for the CDR3: TGTGCCAGCAGCTTAAGAACCGACAGGGACCCGGGGCAGTTCTTC. Translated, it gives CASSLRTDRDPGQFF.

Sample share makes this clone large. This chain joins TRBV27 and TRBJ1-6; D unresolved. Germline assignment: CDR1 MNHEY and CDR2 SMNVEV (reference sequence). The CDR3 totals 13 residues. V dropped 5 bases and J dropped 13 bases, with 15 bases sitting between them. The CDR3 sequence is CASSPTQATPLHF. In nucleotides, the CDR3 is TGTGCCAGCAGTCCCACCCAGGCTACCCCCCTCCACTTT.

This chain uses TRBV6-1 with TRBJ1-1; 12 bases align to TRBD1. Germline V gene data show CDR1 as MNHNS and CDR2 as SASEGT. The trim removed 6 bases at V and 8 bases at J, leaving 4 bases unmatched. The CDR3 sequence is 13 residues long. The CDR3, as DNA: TGTGCCAGCAGCCGGGACAGGGGGCGCGAAGCTTTCTTT. It codes for CASSRDRGREAFF.

This sequence joins TRBV2 and TRBJ2-5; D is perhaps TRBD2 (6 bases). Germline CDR1 and CDR2: SNHLY and FYNNEI. This CDR3 is built from 13 residues. Between the trimmed V and J ends, which lost 6 bases and 2 bases, there was a span of 10 bases. The chain's CDR3 is CASSLTRQETQYF. The CDR3 bases are TGTGCCAGCAGCCTGACTAGACAAGAGACCCAGTACTTC.

This clone was picked up one time. This chain links TRBV28 with TRBJ2-7; TRBD2 might be the D (6 bases). Per the germline V gene, CDR1 is MDHEN and CDR2 is SYDVKM. The CDR3 consists of 10 residues. The DNA of the CDR3 is TGTGGAGTGGAGGGCTACGAGCAGTACTTC. Its protein product is CGVEGYEQYF.

The table lists this clone with a few counts. The rearrangement joins TRBV6-6 to TRBJ1-5; D might be TRBD1 (5 bases). The V gene lost 2 bases and the J gene lost 5 bases, with 10 bases spanning the gap. This CDR3 contains 14 residues. From germline, CDR1 is MNHNY and CDR2 SVGAGI (reference sequence). The CDR3 spells CASSYGGEYQPQHF. The CDR3 DNA follows: TGTGCCAGCAGTTACGGAGGGGAGTATCAGCCCCAGCATTTT.

This clone was picked up a small number of times. This chain connects TRBV28 to TRBJ2-4; 14 bases align to TRBD2. Germline V lookup: CDR1 MDHEN, CDR2 SYDVKM. This CDR3 has 18 residues. Trimming took 3 bases from V and 1 from J; bases not matched to a gene: 5. This chain's CDR3 is CASSLGLAGEVAKNIQYF. CDR3 DNA: TGTGCCAGCAGTTTGGGACTAGCGGGGGAAGTGGCCAAAAACATTCAGTACTTC.

The chain joins TRBV10-1 to TRBJ1-1; 7 positions agree with TRBD1. After removal of 4 bases from V and 5 bases from J, the junction contained 7 bases not matched to a gene. CDR3 length equals 14 residues. Germline values: CDR1 WNHNN, CDR2 SYGVQD (reference sequence). CDR3 protein: CASSANRGPTEAFF. The CDR3 DNA follows: TGCGCCAGCAGTGCAAACAGGGGCCCTACTGAAGCTTTCTTT.

This chain connects TRBV2 to TRBJ1-1; 9 bases agree with TRBD1. This CDR3 spans 17 amino acids. Germline V gene lookup returns CDR1 SNHLY and CDR2 FYNNEI. The V and J ends lost 3 bases and 5 bases, in that order; junction bases with no gene match: 13. CDR3 sequence: CASSDGTGLLSRTEAFF. In DNA, the CDR3 is TGTGCCAGCAGTGACGGGACAGGGTTACTTTCCAGGACTGAAGCTTTCTTT.

The genes are TRBV10-3 and TRBJ2-5, with TRBD1 matching over 7 bases. Trimming at V came to 2 bases and at J to 5 bases, leaving 5 bases not matched to a gene. The length of the CDR3 is 14 residues. Germline V lookup: CDR1 ENHRY, CDR2 SYGVKD. The CDR3 region is CAISEGIQGETQYF. The CDR3 DNA sequence: TGTGCCATCAGTGAGGGCATACAGGGGGAGACCCAGTACTTC.

The V gene is TRBV6-5, the J gene TRBJ2-7; D gene ambiguous. The V gene's germline CDR1 is MNHEY and CDR2 SVGAGI. This CDR3 is 14 amino acids long. Trimming pared 5 bases from V and 1 base from J, leaving 12 bases between. The CDR3: CASSRVAESYEQYF. As DNA, the CDR3 is TGTGCCAGCAGTCGTGTAGCTGAGTCCTACGAGCAGTACTTC.